The 21 T cell receptor beta chains below all came from one sample that was sequenced in a study of blood T cell repertoires in COVID-19. Only in-frame clones appear in the TCRdb table, and some are missing; sequencing was by immunoSEQ multiplex PCR. The sample records just over 250,000 clones, around nine tenths being singletons. Sequences were obtained from peripheral blood. The receptors derive from a man aged 40-49 years who had recovered from COVID-19.

The chain is built from TRBV7-2 and TRBJ2-1; D may be TRBD2 (6 bases). Trimming pared 2 bases from V and 10 bases from J, leaving 15 bases between. In germline, CDR1 is SGHTA, CDR2 FQGNSA. The CDR3 has 14 amino acids. The CDR3 sequence is CASSLRGRNNEQFF. The DNA for the CDR3 is TGTGCCAGCAGCTTACGAGGGAGGAATAACGAGCAGTTCTTC.

The V call is TRBV4-3, the J call TRBJ2-7, with a weak D call TRBD1 (6 bases). Trimming left V 2 bases short and J 6 bases short, with 20 bases between. Germline CDR1 and CDR2: LGHNA and YSLEER. CDR3 length: 16 amino acids. The CDR3 DNA reads as TGCGCCAGCAGCCAATCCCAGGGGACGCCGTGGATCGAGCAGTACTTC. Translated, it gives CASSQSQGTPWIEQYF.

This clone was detected a few times. The gene calls are TRBV4-1 and TRBJ1-2; D is uncertain. CDR3 size: 13 residues. Germline-derived CDR1 and CDR2 are MGHRA and YSYEKL. Trimming pared 0 bases from V and 3 bases from J, leaving 5 bases between. For the CDR3, the DNA is TGCGCCAGCAGCCAAGAGGCCTACTATGGCTACACCTTC. It specifies CASSQEAYYGYTF.

This chain uses TRBV27 with TRBJ1-1; no firm D call. Trimming pared 10 bases from V and 4 bases from J, leaving 10 bases between. The CDR3 is made up of 11 amino acids. Germline CDR1 is MNHEY and CDR2 is SMNVEV (reference sequence). The CDR3 nucleotides are TGTGCCACACTCCGGGGCACTGAAGCTTTCTTT. Amino acids: CATLRGTEAFF.

This clone was seen just once. The V and J genes are TRBV2 and TRBJ1-5, with 9 positions matching TRBD1. The ends lost 6 bases at V and 4 bases at J; junction bases unmatched: 7. CDR1 SNHLY and CDR2 FYNNEI come from the germline V gene. The CDR3 loop spans 15 amino acids. The CDR3 DNA follows: TGTGCCAGCAGATTGGACAGGGGACATAATCAGCCCCAGCATTTT. Translated: CASRLDRGHNQPQHF.

The V call is TRBV7-8, the J call TRBJ2-3; D unclear. CDR3 size: 15 residues. Trimming removed 1 base from V and 7 bases from J, with 15 bases in between. CDR1 is SGHVS and CDR2 is FQNEAQ in the germline V gene. The CDR3, as DNA: TGTGCCAGCAGCTTAGTGCTAGACGTAGGCCATACGCAGTATTTT. It specifies CASSLVLDVGHTQYF.

This clone has more than one count but fewer than ten. The chain carries TRBV1 and TRBJ1-3; the tabulated D call, TRBD1, remains unverified against the DNA. TRBV1 is a pseudogene locus. This CDR3 is 16 amino acids long. DNA for the CDR3: TGCACCAGCAGCCAAGGGCCCACAGGGCCCGGAAACACCATATATTTT. It translates to CTSSQGPTGPGNTIYF.

The V gene is TRBV12-5, the J gene TRBJ1-3, with no clear D. Deletions cut 2 bases from V and 0 bases from J, with 17 bases between. This CDR3 region has 18 residues. Germline loops: CDR1 LGHNT, CDR2 FRNRAP. CDR3 in DNA: TGTGCTAGTGGTTTGATTAAAGGCTCAGGCTACTCTGGAAACACCATATATTTT. It is translated as CASGLIKGSGYSGNTIYF.

The chain carries TRBV2 and TRBJ2-1; possible D gene TRBD2, 7 bases. V lost 7 bases, J lost 0 bases, and 13 bases lay in between. Per the germline V gene, CDR1 is SNHLY and CDR2 is FYNNEI. The CDR3 loop spans 15 amino acids. DNA of the CDR3: TGTGCCAGCATCCAGCGGGACATCTCCTACAATGAGCAGTTCTTC. Translating gives CASIQRDISYNEQFF.

The V gene is TRBV6-5, the J gene TRBJ1-2, with a weak D call TRBD1 (5 bases). V was pared by 6 bases and J by 7 bases, with 15 bases between. This CDR3 has 13 amino acids. The germline CDR1 and CDR2 sequences are MNHEY and SVGAGI. CDR3 DNA: TGTGCCAGCAGACGGAGGGGAGTTGGTGGCTACACCTTC. Protein sequence: CASRRRGVGGYTF.

This clone was seen a few times. V usage is TRBV27 and J usage is TRBJ1-2; TRBD1 aligns across 7 bases. CDR1 is MNHEY, CDR2 SMNVEV, per germline (reference sequence). J gave up 2 bases and V 5 bases, and 8 bases lay outside the gene matches. This CDR3 is 15 amino acids long. The CDR3 here is CASSARQGANYGYTF. The CDR3 DNA reads as TGTGCCAGCAGTGCGCGACAGGGCGCCAACTATGGCTACACCTTC.

This chain joins TRBV3-1 (or the pseudogene TRBV3-2) and TRBJ2-6; D unclear. Trimming left V 2 bases short and J 0 bases short, with 5 bases between. Germline V gene data show CDR1 as LGHDT and CDR2 as YNNKEL (reference sequence). The length of the CDR3 is 15 residues. CDR3 region: CASSQRVSGANVLTF. CDR3 DNA: TGTGCCAGCAGCCAACGAGTCTCTGGGGCCAACGTCCTGACTTTC.

The chain joins TRBV9 to TRBJ1-1; TRBD1 matches at 8 bases. Germline V gene lookup returns CDR1 SGDLS and CDR2 YYNGEE. V gave up 0 bases and J gave up 4 bases; unmatched junction bases: 5. CDR3 size: 15 residues. This chain's CDR3 is CASSVAAGGGTEAFF. In nucleotides, the CDR3 is TGTGCCAGCAGCGTAGCCGCAGGGGGCGGCACTGAAGCTTTCTTT.

The chain joins TRBV10-3 to TRBJ1-2; TRBD1 matches 8 bases. From germline, CDR1 is ENHRY and CDR2 SYGVKD. The CDR3 spans 15 residues. The V and J ends lost 2 bases and 4 bases, in that order; junction bases with no gene match: 6. CDR3 loop: CAISEARGRGYGYTF. CDR3 sequence (DNA): TGTGCCATCAGTGAGGCCAGGGGGCGCGGCTATGGCTACACCTTC.

The chain combines TRBV12-3 or TRBV12-4 with TRBJ1-2, with 7 bases identical to TRBD1. This CDR3 comprises 13 residues. J was trimmed by 8 bases and V by 4 bases; bases with no gene match: 7. CDR3 nucleotides: TGTGCCAGCAGTTCACAGGGGTCTGTCGGCTACACCTTC. It encodes CASSSQGSVGYTF.

V and J are TRBV19 and TRBJ1-2; D gene ambiguous. The CDR3 loop spans 12 amino acids. Per the germline V gene, CDR1 is LNHDA and CDR2 is SQIVND (reference sequence). Between the trimmed V and J ends, which lost 8 bases and 3 bases, there was a span of 10 bases. This CDR3 reads CASGRGDYGYTF. The CDR3 DNA is TGTGCCAGTGGTCGCGGAGACTATGGCTACACCTTC.

V usage is TRBV12-2 and J usage is TRBJ2-5; TRBD2, the D gene given by the table, was not confirmed from the DNA. TRBV12-2 constitutes a pseudogene. This CDR3 is built from 18 residues. This CDR3 is CASRLGRASGLLQETQYF. As DNA, the CDR3 is TGTGCAAGTCGCTTAGGGCGGGCTAGCGGACTACTTCAAGAGACCCAGTACTTC.

V usage is TRBV7-9 and J usage is TRBJ2-3, with 7 nucleotides matching TRBD2. The germline V gene has CDR1 SEHNR and CDR2 FQNEAQ (reference sequence). V lost 3 bases and J lost 4; bases outside the gene matches: 13. The CDR3 is 17 amino acids. DNA for the CDR3: TGTGCCAGCAGCTTGATTGGGATGGTGGGAGGGCCAGATACGCAGTATTTT. This gives the protein CASSLIGMVGGPDTQYF.

On this clone itself: Other DNA variants within this sample encode the same CDR3. This rearrangement joins TRBV5-1 to TRBJ2-5; 13 nucleotides match TRBD2. The CDR3 is 16 amino acids. J gave up 5 bases and V 2 bases, and 6 bases lay outside the gene matches. Germline V CDR1 and CDR2: SGHRS, YFSETQ. The DNA for the CDR3 is TGCGCCAGCAGCTTAGGACTAGCGGGGGCCGGGGAGACCCAGTACTTC. Translated, it gives CASSLGLAGAGETQYF.

This clone was detected many times. Other DNA sequences within the sample encode an identical CDR3. The V gene is TRBV12-3 or TRBV12-4, the J gene TRBJ2-7; 9 bases are a match to TRBD1. With V trimmed by 3 bases and J by 6 bases, 3 bases remained unmatched. CDR3 length: 13 residues. CDR3 sequence reads: CASSFGTGREQYF. The CDR3 region has the DNA TGTGCCAGCAGTTTTGGGACAGGGCGCGAGCAGTACTTC.

The table lists this clone with a few counts. V gene TRBV5-1 combines with J gene TRBJ2-3; D might be TRBD2 (6 bases). The V gene lost 0 bases and the J gene lost 6 bases, with 11 bases spanning the gap. Germline values: CDR1 SGHRS, CDR2 YFSETQ. The CDR3 has 14 amino acids. The CDR3: CASSLADRGDTQYF. For the CDR3, the DNA is TGCGCCAGCAGCTTGGCCGACCGGGGGGATACGCAGTATTTT. Combining the CDR3 with reference TRBV5-1 and TRBJ2-3 gives the whole variable domain KAGVTQTPRYLIKTRGQQVTLSCSPISGHRSVSWYQQTPGQGLQFLFEYFSETQRNKGNFPGRFSGRQFSNSRSEMNVSTLELGDSALYLCASSLADRGDTQYFGPGTRLTVL.